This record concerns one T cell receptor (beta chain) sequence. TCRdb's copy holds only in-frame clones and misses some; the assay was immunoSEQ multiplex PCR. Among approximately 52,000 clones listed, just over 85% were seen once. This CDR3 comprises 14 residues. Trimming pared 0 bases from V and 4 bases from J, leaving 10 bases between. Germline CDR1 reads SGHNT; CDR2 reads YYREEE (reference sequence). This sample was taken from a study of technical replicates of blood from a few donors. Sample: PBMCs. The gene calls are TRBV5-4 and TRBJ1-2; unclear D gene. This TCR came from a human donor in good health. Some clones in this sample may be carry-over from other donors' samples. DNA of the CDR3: TGTGCCAGCAGCTTGGAGAGGGTCGGCTATGGCTACACCTTC. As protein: CASSLERVGYGYTF.